This T cell receptor beta chain was retrieved from a study of blood T cell repertoires in COVID-19. Across the study: Donors in the United States, Italy and Spain gave samples during acute or convalescent COVID-19. PBMCs, B-cell-depleted T cells, or T cells were the source of the cDNA or gDNA that made up the material.

Germline V gives CDR1 MNHEY, CDR2 SVGAGI. CDR3 length: 14 amino acids. V lost 6 bases, J lost 4 bases, and 5 bases stayed unmatched. Original handling: How many nucleated cells were present was estimated from reference gene primer amplification. This table comes from immunoSEQ multiplex PCR, and its TCRdb copy is limited to in-frame clones, with some not included. That table furnishes V, J and clone size, whereas the DNA furnished D and trimming. The sample lists roughly 100,000 clones, over 70% seen once, with about 23% in the top ten. The J gene is TRBJ2-7, the V gene TRBV6-5; TRBD2 matches at 11 bases. The sequenced material came from peripheral blood. This clonotype was sampled from an older man with active or convalescent COVID-19. The CDR3: CASSRTSGPYEQYF. The CDR3, as DNA: TGTGCCAGCAGCCGGACTAGCGGGCCGTACGAGCAGTACTTC.